The 3 T cell receptor beta chains in this list originate from one sample, sequenced in a study of metastatic and nonmetastatic thyroid tumors. Before thyroid surgery, none of the patients had received any treatment. TCRdb re-analyzed the PCR reads using MiXCR. The repertoire includes 80,000 to 85,000 clones, roughly an eighth of them detected once, and 7% to 10% sits in the top ten. Sequencing was done on a sample of tumor tissue. The receptors were sampled from a female donor with papillary thyroid cancer or a benign thyroid nodule (not recorded which). Some clones in this sample may be carry-over from other donors' samples.

This clone was counted at least ten times. The chain couples TRBV5-1 to TRBJ2-7; possible D gene TRBD1, 6 bases. Trimming pared 3 bases from V and 0 bases from J, leaving 13 bases between. This CDR3 spans 15 amino acids. CDR1 SGHRS and CDR2 YFSETQ come from the germline V gene. In DNA, the CDR3 is TGCGCCAGCAGCTGGGACAACACTATCTCCTACGAGCAGTACTTC. Its protein product is CASSWDNTISYEQYF.

This clone has a count of ten or more. This chain connects TRBV7-8 to TRBJ1-1; D gene unclear. The CDR3 runs 14 residues. In germline, CDR1 is SGHVS, CDR2 FQNEAQ. V lost 2 bases and J lost 0, with 7 bases in between. This chain's CDR3 is CASSLWVLNTEAFF. In DNA form, the CDR3 reads TGTGCCAGCAGCTTATGGGTTCTGAACACTGAAGCTTTCTTT.

This chain connects TRBV19 to TRBJ1-5, with 10 bases identical to TRBD1. Trimming at V came to 3 bases and at J to 5 bases, leaving 4 bases not matched to a gene. Germline-derived CDR1 and CDR2 are LNHDA and SQIVND (reference sequence). This CDR3 is 15 amino acids long. The CDR3 loop is CASSIRTGGDQPQHF. The DNA for the CDR3 is TGTGCCAGTAGTATTCGGACAGGGGGAGATCAGCCCCAGCATTTT.